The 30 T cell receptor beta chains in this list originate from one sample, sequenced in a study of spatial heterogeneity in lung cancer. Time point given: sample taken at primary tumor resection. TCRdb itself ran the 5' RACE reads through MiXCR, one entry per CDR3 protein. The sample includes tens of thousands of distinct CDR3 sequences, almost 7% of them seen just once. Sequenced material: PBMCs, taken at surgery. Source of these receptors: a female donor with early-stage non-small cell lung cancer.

CDR3 bases: TGTGCCACCAGCAGAGATGACAGGGGCAATGAAAAACTGTTTTTT. Its translation is CATSRDDRGNEKLFF. The chain links TRBV15 to TRBJ1-4; TRBD1 aligns across 8 bases. CDR3 length: 15 amino acids. Germline CDR1 and CDR2: LNHNV and YYDKDF (reference sequence). V trimming: 0 bases; J trimming: 5 bases; junction bases outside the gene matches: 2.

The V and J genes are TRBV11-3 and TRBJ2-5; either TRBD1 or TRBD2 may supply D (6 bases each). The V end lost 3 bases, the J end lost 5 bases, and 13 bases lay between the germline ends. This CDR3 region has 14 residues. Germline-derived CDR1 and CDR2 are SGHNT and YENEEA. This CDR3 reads CASSLEGRGETQYF. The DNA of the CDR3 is TGTGCCAGCAGCTTGGAGGGCAGGGGCGAGACCCAGTACTTC.

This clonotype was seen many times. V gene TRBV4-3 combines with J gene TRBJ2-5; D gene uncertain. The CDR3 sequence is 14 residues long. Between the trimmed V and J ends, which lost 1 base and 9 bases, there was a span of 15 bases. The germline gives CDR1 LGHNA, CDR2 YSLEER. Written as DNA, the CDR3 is TGCGCCAGCAGCCAAGGGGTTAGTAAGAGACCCCAGTACTTC. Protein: CASSQGVSKRPQYF.

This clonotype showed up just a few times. CDR3 protein: CASSQGGQNTEAFF. The DNA for the CDR3 is TGTGCCAGCAGCCAAGGAGGACAGAACACTGAAGCTTTCTTT. The chain joins TRBV3-1 to TRBJ1-1; possibly TRBD1 for D (5 bases). Germline lookup yields CDR1 LGHDT and CDR2 YNNKEL (reference sequence). Trimming removed 1 base from V and 1 base from J, with 7 bases in between. The length of the CDR3 is 14 residues. The complete variable domain, with remaining parts taken from reference TRBV3-1 and TRBJ1-1, reads DTAVSQTPKYLVTQMGNDKSIKCEQNLGHDTMYWYKQDSKKFLKIMFSYNNKELIINETVPNRFSPKSPDKAHLNLHINSLELGDSAVYFCASSQGGQNTEAFFGQGTRLTVV.

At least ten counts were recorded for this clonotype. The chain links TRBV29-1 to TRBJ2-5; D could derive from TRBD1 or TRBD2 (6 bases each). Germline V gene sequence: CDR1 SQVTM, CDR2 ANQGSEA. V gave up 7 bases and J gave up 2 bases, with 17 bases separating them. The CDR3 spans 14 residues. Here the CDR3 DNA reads TGCAGCGGGTCTAGGGGGGATCAGCAAGAGACCCAGTACTTC. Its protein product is CSGSRGDQQETQYF.

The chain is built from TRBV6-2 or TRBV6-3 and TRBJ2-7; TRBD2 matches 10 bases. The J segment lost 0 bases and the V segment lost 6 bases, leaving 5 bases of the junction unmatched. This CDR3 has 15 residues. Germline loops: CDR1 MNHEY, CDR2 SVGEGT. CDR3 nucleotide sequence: TGTGCCAGCAGACGGACTAGCGGTTACTCCTACGAGCAGTACTTC. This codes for CASRRTSGYSYEQYF.

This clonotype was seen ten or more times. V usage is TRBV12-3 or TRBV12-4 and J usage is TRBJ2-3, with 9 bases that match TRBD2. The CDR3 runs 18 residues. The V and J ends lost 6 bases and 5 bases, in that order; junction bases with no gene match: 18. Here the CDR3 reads CASRHRVGLRGGKDTQYF. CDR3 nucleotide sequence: TGTGCCAGCAGGCATCGGGTCGGTTTGCGGGGGGGCAAAGATACGCAGTATTTT.

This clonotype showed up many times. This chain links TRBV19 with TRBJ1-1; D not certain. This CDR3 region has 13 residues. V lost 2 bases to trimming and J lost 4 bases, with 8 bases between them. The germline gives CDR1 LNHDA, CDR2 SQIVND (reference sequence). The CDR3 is CASSISQSTEAFF. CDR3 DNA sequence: TGTGCCAGTAGTATATCACAGTCCACTGAAGCTTTCTTT. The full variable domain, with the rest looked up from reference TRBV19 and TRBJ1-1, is DGGITQSPKYLFRKEGQNVTLSCEQNLNHDAMYWYRQDPGQGLRLIYYSQIVNDFQKGDIAEGYSVSREKKESFPLTVTSAQKNPTAFYLCASSISQSTEAFFGQGTRLTVV.

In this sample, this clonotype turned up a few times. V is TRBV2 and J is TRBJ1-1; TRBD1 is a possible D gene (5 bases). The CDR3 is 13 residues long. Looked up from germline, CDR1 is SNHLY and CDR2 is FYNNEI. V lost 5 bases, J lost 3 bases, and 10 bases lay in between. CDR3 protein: CASSQRGDTEAFF. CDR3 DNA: TGTGCCAGCAGTCAACGGGGGGACACTGAAGCTTTCTTT.

The CDR3, as DNA: TGTGCCAGCAGCCCAGTGGGGACAGGGTTCACCGGGGAGCTGTTTTTT. Its protein is CASSPVGTGFTGELFF. The rearrangement links TRBV3-1 to TRBJ2-2, with TRBD1 identical over 9 bases. Germline loops: CDR1 LGHDT, CDR2 YNNKEL (reference sequence). V gave up 4 bases and J gave up 4 bases; unmatched junction bases: 7. The length of the CDR3 is 16 residues.

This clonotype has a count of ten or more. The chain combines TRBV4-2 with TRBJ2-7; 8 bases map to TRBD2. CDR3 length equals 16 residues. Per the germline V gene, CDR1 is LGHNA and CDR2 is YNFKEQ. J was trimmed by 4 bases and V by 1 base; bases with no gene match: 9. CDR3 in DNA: TGTGCCAGCAGCCAAGTTAAGGCTAGCGGGCAGTACGAGCAGTACTTC. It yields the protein CASSQVKASGQYEQYF.

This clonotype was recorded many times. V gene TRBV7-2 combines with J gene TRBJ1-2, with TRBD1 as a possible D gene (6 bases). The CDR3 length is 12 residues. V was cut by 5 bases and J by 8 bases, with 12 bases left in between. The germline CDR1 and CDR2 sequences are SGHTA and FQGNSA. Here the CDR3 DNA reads TGTGCCAGCAGCCGGGACAAGGGCGGCTACACCTTC. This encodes CASSRDKGGYTF.

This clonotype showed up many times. DNA for the CDR3: TGTGCCATCAGTGATGGTCGTAACGAGGGGTCCCCCCCCTACGAGCAGTACTTC. Translation: CAISDGRNEGSPPYEQYF. The genes are TRBV10-3 and TRBJ2-7; D is possibly TRBD1 or TRBD2 (5 bases each). The germline CDR1 and CDR2 sequences are ENHRY and SYGVKD. This CDR3 has 18 residues. The V gene lost 3 bases and the J gene lost 2 bases, with 23 bases spanning the gap.

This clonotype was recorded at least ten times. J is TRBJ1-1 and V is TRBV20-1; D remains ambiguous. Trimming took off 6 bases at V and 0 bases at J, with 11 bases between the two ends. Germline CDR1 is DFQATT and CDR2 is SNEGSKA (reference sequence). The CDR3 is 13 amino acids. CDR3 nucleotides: TGCAGTGCCCCTCATGGGGTGAACACTGAAGCTTTCTTT. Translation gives CSAPHGVNTEAFF.

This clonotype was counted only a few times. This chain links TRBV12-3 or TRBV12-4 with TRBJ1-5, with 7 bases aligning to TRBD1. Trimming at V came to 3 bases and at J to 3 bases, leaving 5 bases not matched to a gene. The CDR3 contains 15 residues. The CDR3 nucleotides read TGTGCCAGCAGTTTTCGACAGGGTGACAATCAGCCCCAGCATTTT. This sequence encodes CASSFRQGDNQPQHF.

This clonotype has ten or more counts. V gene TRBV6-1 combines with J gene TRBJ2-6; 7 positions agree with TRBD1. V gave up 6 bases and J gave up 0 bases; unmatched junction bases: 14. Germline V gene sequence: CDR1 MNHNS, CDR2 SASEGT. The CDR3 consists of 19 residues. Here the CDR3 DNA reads TGTGCCAGCAGCAGAGACGGGACAGCCAGCTTCTCTGGGGCCAACGTCCTGACTTTC. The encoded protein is CASSRDGTASFSGANVLTF.

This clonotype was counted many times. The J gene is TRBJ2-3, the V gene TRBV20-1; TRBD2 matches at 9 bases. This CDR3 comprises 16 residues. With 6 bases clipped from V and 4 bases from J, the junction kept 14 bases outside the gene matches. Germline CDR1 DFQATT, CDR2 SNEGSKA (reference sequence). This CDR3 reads CSAHSPAGGIADTQYF. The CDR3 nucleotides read TGCAGTGCCCACTCCCCAGCGGGGGGTATCGCAGATACGCAGTATTTT.

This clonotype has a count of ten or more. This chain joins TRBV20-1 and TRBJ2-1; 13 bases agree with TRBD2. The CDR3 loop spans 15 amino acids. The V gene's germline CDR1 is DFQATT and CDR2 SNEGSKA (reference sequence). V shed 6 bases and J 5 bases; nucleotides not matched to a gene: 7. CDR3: CSAPLAGGPNNEQFF. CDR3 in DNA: TGCAGTGCACCACTAGCGGGGGGGCCCAACAATGAGCAGTTCTTC.

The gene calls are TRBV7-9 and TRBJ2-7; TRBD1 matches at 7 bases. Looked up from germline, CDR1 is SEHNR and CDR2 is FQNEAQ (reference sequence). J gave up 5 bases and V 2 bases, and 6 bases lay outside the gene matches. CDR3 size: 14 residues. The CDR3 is CASSLKGGRNEQYF. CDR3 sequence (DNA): TGTGCCAGCAGCTTAAAAGGGGGCAGGAACGAGCAGTACTTC. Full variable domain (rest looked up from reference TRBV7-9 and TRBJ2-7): DTGVSQNPRHKITKRGQNVTFRCDPISEHNRLYWYRQTLGQGPEFLTYFQNEAQLEKSRLLSDRFSAERPKGSFSTLEIQRTEQGDSAMYLCASSLKGGRNEQYFGPGTRLTVT.

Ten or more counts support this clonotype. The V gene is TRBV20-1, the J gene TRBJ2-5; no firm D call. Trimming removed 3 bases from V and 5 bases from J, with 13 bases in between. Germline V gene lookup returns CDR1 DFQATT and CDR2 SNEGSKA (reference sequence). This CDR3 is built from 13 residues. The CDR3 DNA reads TGCAGTGCTAGGCCGCGAAGAGTTGAGACCCAGTACTTC. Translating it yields CSARPRRVETQYF.

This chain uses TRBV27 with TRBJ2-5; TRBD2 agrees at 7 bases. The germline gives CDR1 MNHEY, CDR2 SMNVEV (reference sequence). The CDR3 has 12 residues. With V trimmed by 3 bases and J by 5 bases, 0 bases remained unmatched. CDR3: CASSFGGETQYF. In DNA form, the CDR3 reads TGTGCCAGCAGTTTCGGGGGGGAGACCCAGTACTTC.

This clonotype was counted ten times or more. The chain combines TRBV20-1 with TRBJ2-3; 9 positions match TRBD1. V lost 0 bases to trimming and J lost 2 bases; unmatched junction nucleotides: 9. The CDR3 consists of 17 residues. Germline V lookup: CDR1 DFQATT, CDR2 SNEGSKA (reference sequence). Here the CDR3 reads CSARDKETGGFTDTQYF. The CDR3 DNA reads TGCAGTGCTAGAGATAAAGAAACAGGGGGCTTCACAGATACGCAGTATTTT.

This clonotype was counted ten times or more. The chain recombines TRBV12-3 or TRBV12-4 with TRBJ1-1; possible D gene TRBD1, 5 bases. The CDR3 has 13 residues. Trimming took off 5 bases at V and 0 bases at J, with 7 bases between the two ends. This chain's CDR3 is CASSLQVNTEAFF. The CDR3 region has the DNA TGTGCCAGCAGTCTACAGGTGAACACTGAAGCTTTCTTT.

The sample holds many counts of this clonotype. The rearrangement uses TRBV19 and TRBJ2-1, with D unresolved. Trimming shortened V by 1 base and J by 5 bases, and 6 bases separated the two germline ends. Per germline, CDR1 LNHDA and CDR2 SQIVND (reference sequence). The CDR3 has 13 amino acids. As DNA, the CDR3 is TGTGCCAGTAGTATAGGCATTGACAATGAGCAGTTCTTC. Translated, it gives CASSIGIDNEQFF.

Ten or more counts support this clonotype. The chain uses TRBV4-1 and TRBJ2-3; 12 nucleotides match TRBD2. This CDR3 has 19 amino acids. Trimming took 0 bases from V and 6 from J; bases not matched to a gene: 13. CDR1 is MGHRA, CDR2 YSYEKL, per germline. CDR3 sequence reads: CASSQDWRSLAGGRDTQYF. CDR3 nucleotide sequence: TGCGCCAGCAGCCAAGATTGGCGGTCACTAGCGGGGGGCCGTGATACGCAGTATTTT.

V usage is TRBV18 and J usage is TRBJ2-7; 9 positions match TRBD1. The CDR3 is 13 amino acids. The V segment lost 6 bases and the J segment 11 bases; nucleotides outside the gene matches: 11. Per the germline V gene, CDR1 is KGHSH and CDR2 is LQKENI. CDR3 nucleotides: TGTGCCAGCTCTCCGGACAGGGGCCCGATTGAGTACTTC. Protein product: CASSPDRGPIEYF.

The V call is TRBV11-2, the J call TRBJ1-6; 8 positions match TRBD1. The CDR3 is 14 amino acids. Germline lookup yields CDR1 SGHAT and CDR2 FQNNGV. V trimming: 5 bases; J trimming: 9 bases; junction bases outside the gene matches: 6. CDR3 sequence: CASSEAGGGSPLHF. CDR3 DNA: TGTGCCAGCAGCGAAGCAGGGGGCGGTTCACCCCTCCACTTT.

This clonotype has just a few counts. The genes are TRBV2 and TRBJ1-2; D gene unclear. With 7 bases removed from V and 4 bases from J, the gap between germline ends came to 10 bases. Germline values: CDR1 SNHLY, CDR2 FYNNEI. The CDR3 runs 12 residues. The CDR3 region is CASNPEIYGYTF. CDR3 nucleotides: TGTGCCAGCAACCCCGAAATCTATGGCTACACCTTC. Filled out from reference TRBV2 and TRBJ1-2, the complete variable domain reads EPEVTQTPSHQVTQMGQEVILRCVPISNHLYFYWYRQILGQKVEFLVSFYNNEISEKSEIFDDQFSVERPDGSNFTLKIRSTKLEDSAMYFCASNPEIYGYTFGSGTRLTVV.

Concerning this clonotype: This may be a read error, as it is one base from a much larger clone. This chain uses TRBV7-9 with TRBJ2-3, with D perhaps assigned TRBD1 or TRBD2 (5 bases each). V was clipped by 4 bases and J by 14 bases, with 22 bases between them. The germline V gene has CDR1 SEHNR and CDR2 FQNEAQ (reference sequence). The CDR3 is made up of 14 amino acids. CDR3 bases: TGTGCCAGCAGCTACAATGGGGGTTCAGGGTTCCCGTATTTT. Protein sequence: CASSYNGGSGFPYF.

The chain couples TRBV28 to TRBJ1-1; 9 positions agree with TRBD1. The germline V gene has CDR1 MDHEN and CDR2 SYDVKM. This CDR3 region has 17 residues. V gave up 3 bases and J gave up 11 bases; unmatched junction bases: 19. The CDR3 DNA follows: TGTGCCAGCAGTTTCCCGGGACAGGGACTTTGGGGAGGTGGGGCTTTCTTT. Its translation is CASSFPGQGLWGGGAFF.